The clone carrying this T cell receptor (beta chain) was seen more than once but under ten times. What it binds is not known. CDR1 DFQATT and CDR2 SNEGSKA come from the germline V gene (reference sequence). V lost 5 bases to trimming and J lost 5 bases; unmatched junction nucleotides: 4. The CDR3 covers 13 residues. These data come from a study of post-analysis software for immune sequencing data. The wider study: The cohort encompassed relapsing-remitting, secondary progressive and progressive-relapsing multiple sclerosis disease courses. Study results and caveats: Analysis by F measure revealed that same-batch samples clustered strongly together. There were about five TRBV segments more frequent in patients than controls, and TRBV5-6, TRBV5-1 and TRBV20-1 were among them.

The TCR beta cDNA libraries contained unique molecular identifiers. TCRdb reprocessed the PCR reads via MiXCR and lists one record per CDR3 protein. There are hundreds of thousands of distinct CDR3 sequences in the sample; approximately 57% occur only once, and roughly 4.4% lies in the top ten. This chain connects TRBV20-1 to TRBJ2-7; 12 nucleotides agree with TRBD1. The sequence was obtained from a girl aged 10 to 17 with multiple sclerosis. Sequencing used blood. The CDR3 nucleotides are TGCAGTGCTCCCGGGACAGGGGGCCACGAGCAGTACTTC. Encoded protein: CSAPGTGGHEQYF.